This note documents a single T cell receptor (beta chain) sequence. Clones were read by immunoSEQ multiplex PCR, and TCRdb kept only the in-frame ones, dropping some. The sample includes approximately 88,000 clones, roughly 78% of them seen just once. The V gene lost 0 bases and the J gene lost 0 bases, with 9 bases spanning the gap. Germline CDR1 is SGHVS and CDR2 is FNYEAQ. The CDR3 runs to 17 residues. These data originate in a study of blood T cell repertoires in COVID-19. The specimen was peripheral blood. V gene TRBV7-6 combines with J gene TRBJ2-6, with D possibly being TRBD2 (6 bases). This receptor was identified in a woman of 80 years or more with acute or convalescent COVID-19. The DNA for the CDR3 is TGTGCCAGCAGCTTAGCGATGGGAGGCTCTGGGGCCAACGTCCTGACTTTC. It codes for CASSLAMGGSGANVLTF.